These 29 T cell receptor beta chains originate from one sample sequenced in a study of monozygotic twins with inflammatory bowel disease. TCRdb re-called the 5' RACE reads, yielding one record per CDR3 amino acid sequence without DNA. This table holds over 90,000 distinct CDR3 sequences. Sample: blood. All receptors derive from a human donor with ulcerative colitis or Crohn's disease, or a healthy co-twin of an affected twin (not recorded which).

V and J are TRBV12-3 or TRBV12-4 and TRBJ2-3; the TCRdb call, TRBD1, lacks DNA for checking. CDR3 size: 14 residues. The CDR3 spells CASRIQGGTDTQYF.

The chain joins TRBV30 to TRBJ2-4. The germline V gene encodes CDR1 GTSNPN and CDR2 SVGIG (reference sequence). The CDR3 has 11 amino acids. CDR3 amino acids: CAWSVLDIQYF.

The chain carries TRBV5-6 and TRBJ2-1; absent DNA, TCRdb's TRBD1 call cannot be checked. Germline assignment: CDR1 SGHDT and CDR2 YYEEEE. The CDR3 totals 16 residues. The CDR3: CASTLRPTLSYNEQFF.

The chain employs TRBV7-9 and TRBJ2-1; TCRdb returns TRBD2, unconfirmable since there is no DNA. CDR1 and CDR2 from the germline V gene are SEHNR and FQNEAQ (reference sequence). The length of the CDR3 is 15 residues. The CDR3 is CASSLGTSGSDEQFF.

V is TRBV29-1 and J is TRBJ2-2. The CDR3 spans 12 residues. Per the germline V gene, CDR1 is SQVTM and CDR2 is ANQGSEA. The CDR3 here is CSAGWRTGELFF.

The J gene is TRBJ2-5, the V gene TRBV11-2. The CDR3 contains 15 residues. Germline V gives CDR1 SGHAT, CDR2 FQNNGV. The chain's CDR3 is CASSLLSTLGETQYF.

The CDR3 loop is CASSSLQPPQETQYF. This chain joins TRBV6-2 or TRBV6-3 and TRBJ2-5. Germline V CDR1 and CDR2: MNHEY, SVGEGT. This CDR3 is built from 15 residues.

The genes are TRBV7-2 and TRBJ1-2. The germline gives CDR1 SGHTA, CDR2 FQGNSA. The CDR3 runs to 15 residues. This CDR3 reads CASSLVRHDAYGYTF.

The chain links TRBV4-1 to TRBJ1-5. This CDR3 is 14 amino acids long. Germline assignment: CDR1 MGHRA and CDR2 YSYEKL. The CDR3 loop is CASSQLVIVQPQHF.

V and J are TRBV28 and TRBJ2-3. This CDR3 has 16 residues. Germline CDR1 reads MDHEN; CDR2 reads SYDVKM. This chain's CDR3 is CASSHLRHSNTDTQYF.

V is TRBV5-6 and J is TRBJ2-1; the D call from TCRdb, TRBD1, cannot be confirmed without DNA. The CDR3 has 14 amino acids. Germline V lookup: CDR1 SGHDT, CDR2 YYEEEE. The CDR3: CASSFRTGNNEQFF.

The V gene is TRBV29-1, the J gene TRBJ2-3; the D call from TCRdb, TRBD1, cannot be confirmed without DNA. Per germline, CDR1 SQVTM and CDR2 ANQGSEA. The CDR3 is 13 residues long. This CDR3 reads CSVRDIRTDTQYF.

This chain uses TRBV7-2 with TRBJ2-7; there is no DNA to check the TCRdb D call of TRBD2. This CDR3 contains 14 residues. Germline assignment: CDR1 SGHTA and CDR2 FQGNSA. This chain's CDR3 is CASSFAGGFYEQYF.

The chain uses TRBV28 and TRBJ2-7; no DNA is available, so the TRBD1 call from TCRdb remains unchecked. Germline CDR1 and CDR2: MDHEN and SYDVKM. The CDR3 is 14 amino acids. CDR3 in amino acids: CASHGGQTLGEQYF.

The V and J genes are TRBV7-2 and TRBJ1-5; no DNA is available, so the TRBD1 call from TCRdb remains unchecked. Germline-derived CDR1 and CDR2 are SGHTA and FQGNSA. This CDR3 comprises 17 residues. CDR3: CASSLIQGDYSNQPQHF.

The chain couples TRBV20-1 to TRBJ1-4; the TRBD1 assignment by TCRdb is unverifiable without DNA. CDR3 length: 14 residues. The V gene's germline CDR1 is DFQATT and CDR2 SNEGSKA (reference sequence). The CDR3 loop is CSAGGTGSEEKLFF.

The V and J genes are TRBV7-2 and TRBJ2-3. CDR1 is SGHTA, CDR2 FQGNSA, per germline. This CDR3 has 18 residues. The CDR3 protein is CASSLSYEGKTRTDTQYF.

The chain carries TRBV28 and TRBJ2-1; TCRdb outputs TRBD1, but without DNA this stays unchecked. Germline loops: CDR1 MDHEN, CDR2 SYDVKM. This CDR3 has 15 residues. CDR3 amino acids: CASSLGGLLGNEQFF.

V gene TRBV7-6 combines with J gene TRBJ1-2; the D call of TRBD1 rests on TCRdb alone, since no DNA is present to check it. Looked up from germline, CDR1 is SGHVS and CDR2 is FNYEAQ. The CDR3 loop spans 13 amino acids. CDR3 region: CASAPPGRYGYTF.

V usage is TRBV29-1 and J usage is TRBJ2-6. CDR1 is SQVTM and CDR2 is ANQGSEA in the germline V gene. The CDR3 covers 13 residues. CDR3: CSVASSGANVLTF.

The chain is built from TRBV24-1 and TRBJ1-2; TCRdb calls TRBD1, which cannot be checked without DNA. The CDR3 loop spans 11 amino acids. Germline V gene sequence: CDR1 KGHDR, CDR2 SFDVKD. The CDR3 reads CATSEGVGYTF.

The gene calls are TRBV7-3 and TRBJ2-3; TCRdb's D call, TRBD2, is unchecked because there is no DNA. CDR3 size: 14 residues. The germline V gene encodes CDR1 SGHTA and CDR2 FQGTGA. CDR3 amino acids: CASSLGLGRDTQYF.

V is TRBV7-9 and J is TRBJ2-5; with no DNA, the TCRdb D assignment of TRBD1 cannot be verified. This CDR3 contains 16 residues. CDR1 is SEHNR and CDR2 is FQNEAQ in the germline V gene (reference sequence). The CDR3 region is CASSYPSTGTRETQYF.

This chain connects TRBV28 to TRBJ1-4; TCRdb returns TRBD1, unconfirmable since there is no DNA. This CDR3 region has 12 residues. Per the germline V gene, CDR1 is MDHEN and CDR2 is SYDVKM. The chain's CDR3 is CASSPGLGKLFF.

This sequence joins TRBV18 and TRBJ1-2. This CDR3 has 11 residues. Germline V gives CDR1 KGHSH, CDR2 LQKENI. The CDR3 protein is CASSPGEGYTF.

The CDR3: CASSSGGGPQHF. The gene calls are TRBV7-2 and TRBJ1-5. CDR1 is SGHTA, CDR2 FQGNSA, per germline. The CDR3 extends over 12 amino acids. Based on the CDR3 plus reference TRBV7-2 and TRBJ1-5, the full variable domain is GAGVSQSPSNKVTEKGKDVELRCDPISGHTALYWYRQSLGQGLEFLIYFQGNSAPDKSGLPSDRFSAERTGGSVSTLTIQRTQQEDSAVYLCASSSGGGPQHFGDGTRLSIL.

The V and J genes are TRBV5-4 and TRBJ2-7. Looked up from germline, CDR1 is SGHNT and CDR2 is YYREEE (reference sequence). The CDR3 runs to 15 residues. The CDR3: CASSPRWGSSYEQYF.

The J gene is TRBJ2-5, the V gene TRBV12-3 or TRBV12-4; absent DNA, TCRdb's TRBD2 call cannot be checked. The CDR3 loop spans 17 amino acids. CDR3 sequence: CASSLGAGTTPSWTQYF.

The chain joins TRBV11-2 to TRBJ2-2; TCRdb outputs TRBD1, but without DNA this stays unchecked. Germline assignment: CDR1 SGHAT and CDR2 FQNNGV. The CDR3 is 16 residues long. This CDR3 is CASSDRDGINTGELFF.